The 6 T cell receptor beta chains presented below share a single source sample, sequenced in a study of cytomegalovirus exposure and HLA in healthy donors. PCR was performed using 60 Vbeta and 13 Jbeta primers. Clones were sequenced by immunoSEQ multiplex PCR, and TCRdb holds only the in-frame ones, with some missing. In the table there are 200,000 to 250,000 clones, around 80% of which are singletons. Sequenced: PBMCs. The receptors were sampled from a boy aged 10-17 years in good health and CMV-seronegative.

The genes are TRBV6-5 and TRBJ2-7; D gene ambiguous. The CDR3 runs 13 residues. Trimming removed 0 bases from V and 2 bases from J, with 5 bases in between. Germline CDR1 is MNHEY and CDR2 is SVGAGI. The CDR3 sequence: CASSYSIAYEQYF. The DNA for the CDR3 is TGTGCCAGCAGTTACTCGATAGCCTACGAGCAGTACTTC.

The chain is built from TRBV25-1 and TRBJ2-7, with a weak D call TRBD1 (6 bases). This CDR3 has 14 residues. The germline V and J ends were trimmed by 6 bases and 0 bases, with 12 bases remaining between them. CDR1 and CDR2 from the germline V gene are MGHDK and SYGVNS. CDR3 nucleotide sequence: TGTGCCAGCAGGTCTTCGACAGGCTCCTACGAGCAGTACTTC. Protein: CASRSSTGSYEQYF.

The J gene is TRBJ1-2, the V gene TRBV6-4, with D hard to call. Germline values: CDR1 MRHNA, CDR2 SNTAGT. The V end lost 0 bases, the J end lost 0 bases, and 8 bases lay between the germline ends. The CDR3 runs 15 residues. The CDR3 spells CASSDSWEANYGYTF. Here the CDR3 DNA reads TGTGCCAGCAGTGACTCCTGGGAGGCTAACTATGGCTACACCTTC.

DNA of the CDR3: TGTGCCAGCAGCCCTGGGACAGGGCTCAACACTGAAGCTTTCTTT. Residues: CASSPGTGLNTEAFF. The V gene is TRBV13, the J gene TRBJ1-1; 9 bases align to TRBD1. This CDR3 contains 15 residues. Trimming took 5 bases from V and 2 from J; bases not matched to a gene: 6. CDR1 PRHDT and CDR2 FYEKMQ come from the germline V gene (reference sequence).

This chain joins TRBV11-3 and TRBJ2-3, with D perhaps TRBD2 (6 bases). The CDR3 is 17 amino acids. The germline V and J ends were trimmed by 5 bases and 5 bases, with 23 bases remaining between them. The germline gives CDR1 SGHNT, CDR2 YENEEA. The DNA of the CDR3 is TGTGCCAGCAGCACCTCTAGGTCTAGGGAGGAGAGAGATACGCAGTATTTT. Protein sequence: CASSTSRSREERDTQYF.

This chain links TRBV5-4 with TRBJ1-2; tentative D call: TRBD1 (5 bases). The CDR3 runs 17 residues. The V and J ends lost 4 bases and 4 bases respectively, with 23 bases between them. CDR1 and CDR2 (germline): SGHNT, YYREEE (reference sequence). The CDR3 loop reads CASSVSPAAGPGYGYTF. CDR3 in DNA: TGTGCCAGCAGCGTATCCCCCGCGGCAGGGCCTGGCTATGGCTACACCTTC.